These 15 T cell receptor beta chains share one sample of origin, sequenced in a study of identical twins. TCRdb re-called the 5' RACE reads through MiXCR, storing one row per CDR3 protein. This table holds some 260,000 distinct CDR3 sequences, more than 13% found once. Input material: memory (CD45RO+) T cells sorted from blood. The receptors stem from a woman between 18 and 29 years old in good health.

The V gene is TRBV7-2, the J gene TRBJ2-1, with D unresolved. CDR3 size: 15 residues. Trimming cost V 7 bases and J 0 bases, with 13 bases left between them. CDR1 is SGHTA, CDR2 FQGNSA, per germline. CDR3 protein: CASMSADNSYNEQFF. CDR3 DNA: TGTGCCAGCATGAGCGCCGACAACTCCTACAATGAGCAGTTCTTC.

The J gene is TRBJ1-5, the V gene TRBV6-1; unclear D gene. Trimming cost V 6 bases and J 1 base, with 10 bases left between them. Germline CDR1 is MNHNS and CDR2 is SASEGT. The CDR3 covers 14 residues. CDR3 sequence reads: CASRSILSNQPQHF. CDR3 nucleotide sequence: TGTGCCAGCAGGAGTATCCTCAGCAATCAGCCCCAGCATTTT.

This chain joins TRBV12-3 or TRBV12-4 and TRBJ2-3, with D perhaps TRBD2 (7 bases). The CDR3 extends over 14 amino acids. V lost 4 bases and J lost 6, with 14 bases in between. CDR3 sequence reads: CASSSRGAGDTQYF. In DNA, the CDR3 is TGTGCCAGCAGTTCCCGGGGGGCTGGGGATACGCAGTATTTT.

V and J are TRBV30 and TRBJ2-1, with a tentative D call TRBD2 (5 bases). CDR1 GTSNPN and CDR2 SVGIG come from the germline V gene (reference sequence). The CDR3 is 11 amino acids. Trimming removed 5 bases at V and 9 bases at J, with 11 bases between. In DNA form, the CDR3 reads TGTGCCTGGTACCTAGGGAGTGAGCAGTTCTTC. This gives the protein CAWYLGSEQFF.

This clonotype has only a few counts. V usage is TRBV11-3 and J usage is TRBJ2-1, with D tentatively TRBD2 (6 bases). Germline loops: CDR1 SGHNT, CDR2 YENEEA. The CDR3 consists of 15 residues. V gave up 1 base and J gave up 3 bases, with 10 bases separating them. CDR3 in amino acids: CASSLGGVIYNEQFF. The CDR3 nucleotides are TGTGCCAGCAGCTTAGGCGGGGTGATCTACAATGAGCAGTTCTTC.

This clonotype was seen only a few times. The CDR3 region has the DNA TGTGCCAGCAGCCCGCAGGGACAGCTGCAAGAGACCCAGTACTTC. Translated: CASSPQGQLQETQYF. The chain carries TRBV7-9 and TRBJ2-5; 7 nucleotides agree with TRBD1. The CDR3 spans 15 residues. Germline CDR1 reads SEHNR; CDR2 reads FQNEAQ (reference sequence). V shed 5 bases, J shed 2 bases, and the junction held 8 bases outside the gene matches.

The chain has TRBV2 and TRBJ1-1; perhaps TRBD1 as D (5 bases). CDR3 length: 11 amino acids. Trimming left V 8 bases short and J 9 bases short, with 13 bases between. Germline V gives CDR1 SNHLY, CDR2 FYNNEI. CDR3: CASSPQGQAFF. The CDR3 DNA is TGTGCCAGCTCACCGCAGGGTCAAGCTTTCTTT.

The chain has TRBV5-5 and TRBJ2-7; 11 bases align to TRBD2. Looked up from germline, CDR1 is SGHKS and CDR2 is YYEKEE (reference sequence). After removal of 5 bases from V and 0 bases from J, the junction contained 7 bases not matched to a gene. This CDR3 is built from 16 residues. The CDR3 DNA is TGTGCCAGCAGTTTTAGACTAGCGGGGATCTCCTACGAGCAGTACTTC. This sequence encodes CASSFRLAGISYEQYF.

The chain employs TRBV20-1 and TRBJ2-7, with TRBD2 as a possible D gene (6 bases). Trimming took 3 bases from V and 0 from J, leaving 12 bases between them. The CDR3 totals 14 residues. Germline V gene lookup returns CDR1 DFQATT and CDR2 SNEGSKA (reference sequence). CDR3 amino acids: CSARMAGTSYEQYF. DNA for the CDR3: TGCAGTGCTAGGATGGCGGGGACCTCCTACGAGCAGTACTTC.

The table lists this clonotype with many counts. The rearrangement joins TRBV10-1 to TRBJ2-1, with 13 bases that match TRBD2. The CDR3 is 20 residues long. The ends lost 3 bases at V and 3 bases at J; junction bases unmatched: 14. Per germline, CDR1 WNHNN and CDR2 SYGVQD (reference sequence). CDR3 coding DNA: TGCGCCAGCAGTGACCGACGACTAGCGGGGGGTCCTTCCGTCTACAATGAGCAGTTCTTC. Amino acids: CASSDRRLAGGPSVYNEQFF.

In its sample, this clonotype was seen a few times. The rearrangement uses TRBV7-9 and TRBJ2-7; the match to TRBD2 covers 8 bases. The V segment lost 2 bases and the J segment 4 bases; nucleotides outside the gene matches: 4. The CDR3 totals 14 residues. Germline values: CDR1 SEHNR, CDR2 FQNEAQ (reference sequence). CDR3 sequence (DNA): TGTGCCAGCAGCTTAAGCGGGGGAAGTTACGAGCAGTACTTC. This gives the protein CASSLSGGSYEQYF.

In its sample, this clonotype was seen a few times. CDR3 in amino acids: CSARDPRGGRLTEAFF. The CDR3 bases are TGCAGTGCTAGAGATCCCAGGGGAGGGCGACTAACTGAAGCTTTCTTT. This chain links TRBV20-1 with TRBJ1-1; D is possibly TRBD1 (6 bases). V lost 0 bases to trimming and J lost 5 bases, with 19 bases between them. The CDR3 sequence is 16 residues long. In germline, CDR1 is DFQATT, CDR2 SNEGSKA (reference sequence).

The V call is TRBV6-2 or TRBV6-3, the J call TRBJ2-1; 7 bases match TRBD2. Germline lookup yields CDR1 MNHEY and CDR2 SVGEGT. CDR3 length equals 13 residues. Trimming removed 10 bases from V and 10 bases from J; junction bases left unmatched: 13. CDR3 DNA: TGTGCCACCCACCCCTATAGCGGGCGGGAGCAGTTCTTC. This sequence encodes CATHPYSGREQFF.

This chain links TRBV20-1 with TRBJ2-7; 12 bases align to TRBD2. The V gene's germline CDR1 is DFQATT and CDR2 SNEGSKA (reference sequence). The CDR3 runs to 17 residues. Trimming took 6 bases from V and 2 from J; bases not matched to a gene: 14. The CDR3 region has the DNA TGCAGTGCGCTAGCGGGAGGGTCCTCGCGTCTGACCTACGAGCAGTACTTC. Translating gives CSALAGGSSRLTYEQYF.

This clonotype appeared a single time. This chain links TRBV11-3 with TRBJ2-7, with 7 positions matching TRBD2. Germline trimming cut 5 bases from V and 6 bases from J; bases unmatched to any gene: 7. CDR3 length equals 13 residues. Germline V gene sequence: CDR1 SGHNT, CDR2 YENEEA. CDR3 loop: CASSPRGEGEQYF. CDR3 bases: TGTGCCAGCAGCCCCCGGGGGGAAGGCGAGCAGTACTTC.